A selection of T cell receptor beta chains follows, all from one sample in a study of radiation and T cells in renal cell carcinoma. Data came from immunoSEQ multiplex PCR; TCRdb stores just in-frame clones and leaves some out. Of around 94,000 clones in the sample, about 85% were seen once. The sequenced sample was blood, obtained from a patient whose treatment included radiotherapy and nephrectomy. All receptors derive from a man between 45 and 60 years old with renal cell carcinoma. Each CDR3 is given with its conserved first and last residue. A D gene is named only where the DNA matches it firmly. Rows give clone size only sometimes, using once, few, many, or a class for an expanded clone.

j_call v_call clone_size d_call cdr3_nt cdr3_aa
TRBJ2-5 TRBV7-3 . . TGTGCCAGCAGCCCGCGGGGTGGGACTTCGGGTCGAGAGACCCAGTACTTC CASSPRGGTSGRETQYF
TRBJ1-3 TRBV2 . TRBD1 TGTGCCAGCTTAAGGGACAGCCTTTCTGGAAACACCATATATTTT CASLRDSLSGNTIYF
TRBJ2-2 TRBV7-2 . . TGTGCCAGCAGCTTACAGCTAATGAACACCGGGGAGCTGTTTTTT CASSLQLMNTGELFF
TRBJ2-1 TRBV11-2 . . TGTGCCAGCAGCTTATCACCCAAGGGTAGGTACAATGAGCAGTTCTTC CASSLSPKGRYNEQFF
TRBJ1-3 TRBV5-1 . . TGCGCCAGCAGCTTGGCGGCAGGGAAAGGAAACACCATATATTTT CASSLAAGKGNTIYF
TRBJ1-5 TRBV6-6 . . TGTGCCAGCAGACACAGGGTAGTAAGCAATCAGCCCCAGCATTTT CASRHRVVSNQPQHF
TRBJ1-5 TRBV6-5 . . TGTGCCAGCAGTTCTCTACACCTAGATCAGCCCCAGCATTTT CASSSLHLDQPQHF
TRBJ2-6 TRBV4-1 few . TGCGCCAGCAGCCAAGATAGCTCTGGGGCCAACGTCCTGACTTTC CASSQDSSGANVLTF
TRBJ2-7 TRBV28 . . TGTGCCAGCAGTGGATCGAGGGACGAGCAGTACTTC CASSGSRDEQYF
TRBJ1-3 TRBV6-5 . . TGTGCCAGCAGTTCGCCCTGGGGAAACACCATATATTTT CASSSPWGNTIYF
TRBJ2-7 TRBV9 . . TGTGCCAGCAGCGTAGACGATGGCTCGCTCTCCTACGAGCAGTACTTC CASSVDDGSLSYEQYF
TRBJ2-1 TRBV7-8 few . TGTGCCAGCAGCTTAGTGGCGTCGAATGAGCAGTTCTTC CASSLVASNEQFF
TRBJ2-1 TRBV4-2 . . TGTGCCAGCAGCCAAGATCTTCTCGGGAGTGGGCAGTTCTTC CASSQDLLGSGQFF
TRBJ1-1 TRBV18 . . TGTGCCAGCTCACCTGACAGCCCCCTGATCCTAAGGGCTTTCTTT CASSPDSPLILRAFF
TRBJ1-1 TRBV6-5 many . TGTGCCAGCAGTTACGGAAGGGGAGTGACTGAAGCTTTCTTT CASSYGRGVTEAFF
TRBJ2-7 TRBV7-6 . . TGTGCCAGCAGCTCCGACCGGGACCGCGGGGCGTACGAGCAGTACTTC CASSSDRDRGAYEQYF
TRBJ1-5 TRBV6-1 . . TGTGCCAGCAGCCGGGGCAGCTCCTTGGTTGAGCCCCAGCATTTT CASSRGSSLVEPQHF
TRBJ1-2 TRBV10-1 . . TGCGCCAGCAGTGTTGCAAGTAACTATGGCTACACCTTC CASSVASNYGYTF
TRBJ1-6 TRBV11-2 few . TGTGCCAGCAGCTTAGATAGACAGGCTGGGCTTTCACCCCTCCACTTT CASSLDRQAGLSPLHF
TRBJ2-1 TRBV25-1 once . TGTGCCAGCAGTGATTGGGGTCAGGGGATCGACAATGAGCAGTTCTTC CASSDWGQGIDNEQFF
TRBJ2-7 TRBV30 . . TGTGCCTGGAGTTGGGGCCACGAGCAGTACTTC CAWSWGHEQYF
TRBJ2-1 TRBV4-3 . . TGCGCCAGCAGCTTGGACTCCAATGAGCAGTTCTTC CASSLDSNEQFF
TRBJ1-1 TRBV18 . TRBD1 TGTGCCAGCTCACCTAGTCCGGACAGGGGTAGGACTGAAGCTTTCTTT CASSPSPDRGRTEAFF
TRBJ2-1 TRBV7-9 . TRBD2 TGTGCCAGCAGCGTCACTCCCGGGACTATTCAGAGCTCCTACAATGAGCAGTTCTTC CASSVTPGTIQSSYNEQFF
TRBJ1-5 TRBV6-5 . . TGTGCCAGCAGCCCGGGCGGGGAGAATCAGCCCCAGCATTTT CASSPGGENQPQHF
TRBJ2-1 TRBV10-3 once . TGTGCCCTTAAACCAGGGGCCTACAATGAGCAGTTCTTC CALKPGAYNEQFF
TRBJ2-2 TRBV2 many . TGTGCCAGCAAAACGAACACCGGGGAGCTGTTTTTT CASKTNTGELFF
TRBJ1-2 TRBV27 . . TGTGCCAGCAGTTTATGGCAGGGAGGGAACTATGGCTACACCTTC CASSLWQGGNYGYTF
TRBJ2-6 TRBV5-1 . . TGCGCCAGCAGCTCTCTAATTCTCACTGGGGCCAACGTCCTGACTTTC CASSSLILTGANVLTF
TRBJ1-5 TRBV6-1 . TRBD1 TGTGCCAGCAGTGGGGTGGGACAGGGCTATAGCAATCAGCCCCAGCATTTT CASSGVGQGYSNQPQHF
TRBJ1-5 TRBV5-6 . TRBD1 TGTGCCAGCAGCTCTATTACAGGGGGCAATCAGCCCCAGCATTTT CASSSITGGNQPQHF